Given below is one T cell receptor beta chain in context. The repertoire was sequenced with immunoSEQ multiplex PCR; TCRdb's copy has only in-frame clones and lacks some. The data contain 95,000 to 100,000 clones, around 87% of them seen just once; the ten biggest clones take up around a tenth. This sample is part of a study of blood T cell repertoires in COVID-19. Turning to the study itself: The cDNA or gDNA used as material had been derived from T cells, B-cell-depleted T cells, or PBMCs.

The germline CDR1 and CDR2 sequences are SGHNT and YENEEA. This CDR3 is 13 amino acids long. The V segment lost 4 bases and the J segment 7 bases; nucleotides outside the gene matches: 3. Sequencing was done on a sample of peripheral blood. The clonotype was recovered from a woman younger than 45 with acute or convalescent COVID-19. The chain employs TRBV11-3 and TRBJ2-1; the match to TRBD2 covers 8 bases. The CDR3 DNA follows: TGTGCCAGCAGCTCCTCGGGAGGGAATGAGCAGTTCTTC. Its protein product is CASSSSGGNEQFF. Supplemented by reference TRBV11-3 and TRBJ2-1, the full variable domain reads EAGVVQSPRYKIIEKKQPVAFWCNPISGHNTLYWYLQNLGQGPELLIRYENEEAVDDSQLPKDRFSAERLKGVDSTLKIQPAELGDSAVYLCASSSSGGNEQFFGPGTRLTVL.